The rows below give T cell receptor beta chains drawn from one sample of a study of breast tumors, draining lymph nodes, adjacent tissues. TCRdb reprocessed the multiplex PCR reads via MiXCR and lists one record per CDR3 protein. This table has 170,000 or so distinct CDR3 sequences, approximately 30% appearing once. The sample taken for sequencing was axillary lymph node tissue. Every receptor here comes from a female donor with breast cancer. Some clones in this sample may be carry-over from other donors' samples. CDR3s include the opening cysteine and the closing phenylalanine or tryptophan. The D gene is left open where the match is weak. Expanded clones get a size class; other rows say once, few or many, or leave the size out.

. | TRBJ2-1 | 16 | TRBV10-2 | many | CASSDSGRHPGNEQFF | TGCGCCAGCAGTGACTCAGGCCGACACCCCGGGAATGAGCAGTTCTTC
. | TRBJ2-7 | 17 | TRBV4-2 | . | CASSQFWGRESYNEQYF | TGTGCCAGCAGCCAATTCTGGGGGCGGGAATCCTACAATGAGCAGTACTTC
. | TRBJ2-3 | 15 | TRBV2 | . | CASSEMGGLTDTQYF | TGTGCCAGCAGTGAAATGGGGGGGCTTACGGATACGCAGTATTTT
. | TRBJ1-1 | 13 | TRBV29-1 | . | CSVEGGGRPEAFF | TGCAGCGTTGAAGGAGGGGGGCGTCCTGAAGCTTTCTTT
TRBD1 | TRBJ1-6 | 13 | TRBV10-1 | medium-sized | CASRGQGDSPLHF | TGCGCCAGCAGAGGACAGGGGGATTCACCCCTCCACTTT
TRBD2 | TRBJ2-7 | 13 | TRBV6-5 | many | CASRRGGPYEQYF | TGTGCCAGCCGGCGGGGAGGGCCCTACGAGCAGTACTTC
TRBD2 | TRBJ2-3 | 16 | TRBV5-6 | many | CASSLGTSETGDTQYF | TGTGCCAGCAGCTTGGGGACTAGCGAGACTGGGGATACGCAGTATTTT
TRBD1 | TRBJ2-1 | 15 | TRBV18 | many | CASSPRDRGYNEQFF | TGTGCCAGCTCACCAAGGGACAGGGGTTACAATGAGCAGTTCTTC
TRBD2 | TRBJ2-3 | 17 | TRBV9 | many | CASSVVAGGPFADTQYF | TGTGCCAGCAGCGTAGTAGCGGGAGGGCCATTCGCAGATACGCAGTATTTT
. | TRBJ1-2 | 12 | TRBV20-1 | . | CSALKGAYGYTF | TGCAGTGCCCTAAAGGGTGCCTATGGCTACACCTTC
. | TRBJ1-1 | 11 | TRBV12-3/TRBV12-4 | few | CASSYDTEAFF | TGTGCCAGCAGCTACGACACTGAAGCTTTCTTT
. | TRBJ2-7 | 16 | TRBV7-8 | many | CASSLVGDPTVNEQYF | TGTGCCAGCAGCTTAGTCGGGGATCCCACGGTAAACGAGCAGTACTTC
TRBD1 | TRBJ2-7 | 15 | TRBV7-9 | once | CASSHPADRDHEQYF | TGTGCCAGCAGCCACCCCGCGGACAGGGACCACGAGCAGTACTTC
. | TRBJ2-3 | 16 | TRBV9 | . | CASSVALEVRQGEQYF | TGTGCCAGCAGCGTAGCTCTGGAAGTGAGGCAGGGTGAGCAGTATTTT
TRBD1 | TRBJ1-2 | 14 | TRBV18 | . | CASSPAAGGDDYTF | TGTGCCAGCTCACCAGCGGCAGGGGGCGATGACTACACCTTC